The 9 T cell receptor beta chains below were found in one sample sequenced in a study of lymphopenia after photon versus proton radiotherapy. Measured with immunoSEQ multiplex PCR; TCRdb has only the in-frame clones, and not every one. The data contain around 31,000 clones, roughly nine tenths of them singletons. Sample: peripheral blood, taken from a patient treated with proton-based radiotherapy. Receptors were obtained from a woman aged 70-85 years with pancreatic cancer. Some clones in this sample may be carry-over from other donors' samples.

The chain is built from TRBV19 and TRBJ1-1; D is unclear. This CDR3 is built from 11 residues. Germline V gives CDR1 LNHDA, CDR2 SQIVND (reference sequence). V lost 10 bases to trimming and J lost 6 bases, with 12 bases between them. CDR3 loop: CATEPAPEAFF. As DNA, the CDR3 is TGTGCCACTGAGCCGGCCCCTGAAGCTTTCTTT.

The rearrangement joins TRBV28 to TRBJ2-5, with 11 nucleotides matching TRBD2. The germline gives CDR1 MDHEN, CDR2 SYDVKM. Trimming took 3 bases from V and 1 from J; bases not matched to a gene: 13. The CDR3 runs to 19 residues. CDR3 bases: TGTGCCAGCAGTTTGTCCCCCATTTTTACTAGCGGGGGCCAAGAGACCCAGTACTTC. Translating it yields CASSLSPIFTSGGQETQYF. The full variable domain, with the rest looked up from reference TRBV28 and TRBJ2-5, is DVKVTQSSRYLVKRTGEKVFLECVQDMDHENMFWYRQDPGLGLRLIYFSYDVKMKEKGDIPEGYSVSREKKERFSLILESASTNQTSMYLCASSLSPIFTSGGQETQYFGPGTRLLVL.

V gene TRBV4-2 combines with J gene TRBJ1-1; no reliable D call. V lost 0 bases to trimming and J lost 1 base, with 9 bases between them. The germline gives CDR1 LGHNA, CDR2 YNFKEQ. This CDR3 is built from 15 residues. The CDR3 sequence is CASSQDLGGNTEAFF. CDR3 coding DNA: TGTGCCAGCAGCCAAGATCTTGGAGGGAACACTGAAGCTTTCTTT.

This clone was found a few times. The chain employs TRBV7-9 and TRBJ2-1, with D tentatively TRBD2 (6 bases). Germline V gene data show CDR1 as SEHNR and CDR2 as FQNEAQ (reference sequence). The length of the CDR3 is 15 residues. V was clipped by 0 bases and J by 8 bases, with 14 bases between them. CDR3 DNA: TGTGCCAGCAGCTTAGCCCTGACTAGTAACGATGAGCAGTTCTTC. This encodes CASSLALTSNDEQFF.

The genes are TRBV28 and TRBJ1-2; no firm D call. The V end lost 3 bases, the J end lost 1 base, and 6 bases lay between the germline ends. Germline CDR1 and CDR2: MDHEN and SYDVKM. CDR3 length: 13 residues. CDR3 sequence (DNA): TGTGCCAGCAGTTTCCCCTTTAACTATGGCTACACCTTC. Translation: CASSFPFNYGYTF.

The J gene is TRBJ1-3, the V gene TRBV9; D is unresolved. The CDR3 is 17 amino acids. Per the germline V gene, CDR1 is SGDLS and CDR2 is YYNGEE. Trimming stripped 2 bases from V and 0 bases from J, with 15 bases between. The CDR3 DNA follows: TGTGCCAGCAGCGTGGGCGTTGGTCCGAGCTCTGGAAACACCATATATTTT. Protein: CASSVGVGPSSGNTIYF.

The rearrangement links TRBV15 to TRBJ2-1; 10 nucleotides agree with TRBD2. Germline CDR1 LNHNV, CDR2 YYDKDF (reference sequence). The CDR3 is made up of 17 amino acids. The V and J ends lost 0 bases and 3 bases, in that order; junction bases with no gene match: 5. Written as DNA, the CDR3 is TGTGCCACCAGCAGAGATAAGTGGACTAGCGGCTACAATGAGCAGTTCTTC. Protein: CATSRDKWTSGYNEQFF. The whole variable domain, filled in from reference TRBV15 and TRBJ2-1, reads DAMVIQNPRYQVTQFGKPVTLSCSQTLNHNVMYWYQQKSSQAPKLLFHYYDKDFNNEADTPDNFQSRRPNTSFCFLDIRSPGLGDTAMYLCATSRDKWTSGYNEQFFGPGTRLTVL.

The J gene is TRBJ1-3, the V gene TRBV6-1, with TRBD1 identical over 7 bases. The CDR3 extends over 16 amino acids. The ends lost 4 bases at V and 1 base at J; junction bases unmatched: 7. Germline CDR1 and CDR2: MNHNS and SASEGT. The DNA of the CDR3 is TGTGCCAGCAGTGGTTTAGGACAGGTATCTGGAAACACCATATATTTT. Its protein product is CASSGLGQVSGNTIYF.

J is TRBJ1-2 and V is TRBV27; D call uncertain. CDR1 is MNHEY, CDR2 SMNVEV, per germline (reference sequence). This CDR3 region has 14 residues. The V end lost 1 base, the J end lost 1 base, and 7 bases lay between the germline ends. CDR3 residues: CASSLLWGNYGYTF. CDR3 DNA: TGTGCCAGCAGTTTATTGTGGGGTAACTATGGCTACACCTTC.